This is a list of T cell receptor beta chains from one sample in a study of T cells in localized non-small cell lung cancer. The table came from immunoSEQ multiplex PCR; TCRdb's copy has only in-frame clones and leaves some out. The data show about 4,000 clones, under 50% seen once. Source: lung tumor tissue, taken before any cancer treatment. All receptors come from a woman between 35 and 70 years old with stage I lung adenocarcinoma. CDR3s include the opening cysteine and the closing phenylalanine or tryptophan.

J: TRBJ1-5
V: TRBV6-8
CDR3: CASSSLQGYSNQPQHF

J: TRBJ1-1
V: TRBV6-8
CDR3: CASRFSPGNTEAFF

J: TRBJ1-2
V: TRBV7-2
CDR3: CASSSRDDYGYTF

J: TRBJ1-4
V: TRBV19
CDR3: CASSQDRGAANEKLFF

J: TRBJ1-2
V: TRBV28
CDR3: CASSSQKGIQLYGYTF

J: TRBJ2-2
V: TRBV18
CDR3: CASLPPLRETGELFF

J: TRBJ1-2
V: TRBV11-3
CDR3: CASSRQGIGYGYTF

J: TRBJ1-2
V: TRBV9
CDR3: CASSVAGAAYYGYTF

J: TRBJ2-7
V: TRBV11-3
CDR3: CASSLGAGGAYEQYF

J: TRBJ2-7
V: TRBV19
CDR3: CASSIEGGRQGPYEQYF

J: TRBJ2-5
V: TRBV28
CDR3: CASSFYRVDSQETQYF

J: TRBJ2-7
V: TRBV14
CDR3: CASSHTQGSYEQYF

J: TRBJ2-7
V: TRBV14
CDR3: CASSHLDSKTEQYF

J: TRBJ2-7
V: TRBV11-3
CDR3: CASSLGVGDYEQYF

J: TRBJ2-1
V: TRBV15
CDR3: CATSRDTSGSNEQFF

J: TRBJ2-3
V: TRBV19
CDR3: CASSKLAGYGTDTQYF

J: TRBJ2-7
V: TRBV9
CDR3: CASSDTAGTLLEQYF

J: TRBJ1-1
V: TRBV18
CDR3: CASSPRGGRGTEAFF

J: TRBJ1-3
V: TRBV19
CDR3: CASSLGFGAGNTIYF

J: TRBJ2-7
V: TRBV18
CDR3: CASSPFDSSNGYEQYF

J: TRBJ2-1
V: TRBV9
CDR3: CASSPVIAREQFF

J: TRBJ1-5
V: TRBV28
CDR3: CASSFQSRDQPQHF

J: TRBJ1-3
V: TRBV11-3
CDR3: CASSARVSGNIIYF

J: TRBJ2-5
V: TRBV6-1
CDR3: CASSEASGTAETQYF

J: TRBJ2-7
V: TRBV30
CDR3: CAWERDWLKGEQYF

J: TRBJ1-5
V: TRBV7-6
CDR3: CASSQDLSSNQPQHF

J: TRBJ1-1
V: TRBV10-3
CDR3: CAISERETGGTEAFF

J: TRBJ1-5
V: TRBV19
CDR3: CASSPMERRSNQPQHF

J: TRBJ2-1
V: TRBV4-1
CDR3: CASSRDRNEQFF

J: TRBJ1-5
V: TRBV19
CDR3: CASSPTASNQPQHF

J: TRBJ2-7
V: TRBV9
CDR3: CASSVGGTGGYEQYF

J: TRBJ1-4
V: TRBV7-6
CDR3: CASSRSFAGHIEKLFF

J: TRBJ2-1
V: TRBV6-8
CDR3: CATGRDPAQSDEQFF

J: TRBJ2-5
V: TRBV29-1
CDR3: CSAGGASGETQYF

J: TRBJ2-3
V: TRBV18
CDR3: CASSPTRAPRGDTQYF

J: TRBJ1-2
V: TRBV6-8
CDR3: CASRSQGRDGYTF

J: TRBJ2-5
V: TRBV11-3
CDR3: CASSLGGPKETQYF

J: TRBJ1-1
V: TRBV18
CDR3: CASFPGGRQNTEAFF

J: TRBJ1-2
V: TRBV25-1
CDR3: CASSEGTGGSYGYTF

J: TRBJ2-7
V: TRBV6-8
CDR3: CASTYSSSYEQYF

J: TRBJ1-4
V: TRBV19
CDR3: CASSMGAAAEKLFF

J: TRBJ2-1
V: TRBV11-3
CDR3: CASSPTQIYNEQFF

J: TRBJ2-2
V: TRBV10-2
CDR3: CASSDRGRTTGELFF

J: TRBJ2-3
V: TRBV9
CDR3: CASSFRETGLGF

J: TRBJ1-2
V: TRBV18
CDR3: CASSPTGPGDGYTF

J: TRBJ2-3
V: TRBV18
CDR3: CASSPPSPGTQYF

J: TRBJ1-1
V: TRBV10-2
CDR3: CASSFLDRGPFF

J: TRBJ2-2
V: TRBV18
CDR3: CASSPFEGGTGELFF